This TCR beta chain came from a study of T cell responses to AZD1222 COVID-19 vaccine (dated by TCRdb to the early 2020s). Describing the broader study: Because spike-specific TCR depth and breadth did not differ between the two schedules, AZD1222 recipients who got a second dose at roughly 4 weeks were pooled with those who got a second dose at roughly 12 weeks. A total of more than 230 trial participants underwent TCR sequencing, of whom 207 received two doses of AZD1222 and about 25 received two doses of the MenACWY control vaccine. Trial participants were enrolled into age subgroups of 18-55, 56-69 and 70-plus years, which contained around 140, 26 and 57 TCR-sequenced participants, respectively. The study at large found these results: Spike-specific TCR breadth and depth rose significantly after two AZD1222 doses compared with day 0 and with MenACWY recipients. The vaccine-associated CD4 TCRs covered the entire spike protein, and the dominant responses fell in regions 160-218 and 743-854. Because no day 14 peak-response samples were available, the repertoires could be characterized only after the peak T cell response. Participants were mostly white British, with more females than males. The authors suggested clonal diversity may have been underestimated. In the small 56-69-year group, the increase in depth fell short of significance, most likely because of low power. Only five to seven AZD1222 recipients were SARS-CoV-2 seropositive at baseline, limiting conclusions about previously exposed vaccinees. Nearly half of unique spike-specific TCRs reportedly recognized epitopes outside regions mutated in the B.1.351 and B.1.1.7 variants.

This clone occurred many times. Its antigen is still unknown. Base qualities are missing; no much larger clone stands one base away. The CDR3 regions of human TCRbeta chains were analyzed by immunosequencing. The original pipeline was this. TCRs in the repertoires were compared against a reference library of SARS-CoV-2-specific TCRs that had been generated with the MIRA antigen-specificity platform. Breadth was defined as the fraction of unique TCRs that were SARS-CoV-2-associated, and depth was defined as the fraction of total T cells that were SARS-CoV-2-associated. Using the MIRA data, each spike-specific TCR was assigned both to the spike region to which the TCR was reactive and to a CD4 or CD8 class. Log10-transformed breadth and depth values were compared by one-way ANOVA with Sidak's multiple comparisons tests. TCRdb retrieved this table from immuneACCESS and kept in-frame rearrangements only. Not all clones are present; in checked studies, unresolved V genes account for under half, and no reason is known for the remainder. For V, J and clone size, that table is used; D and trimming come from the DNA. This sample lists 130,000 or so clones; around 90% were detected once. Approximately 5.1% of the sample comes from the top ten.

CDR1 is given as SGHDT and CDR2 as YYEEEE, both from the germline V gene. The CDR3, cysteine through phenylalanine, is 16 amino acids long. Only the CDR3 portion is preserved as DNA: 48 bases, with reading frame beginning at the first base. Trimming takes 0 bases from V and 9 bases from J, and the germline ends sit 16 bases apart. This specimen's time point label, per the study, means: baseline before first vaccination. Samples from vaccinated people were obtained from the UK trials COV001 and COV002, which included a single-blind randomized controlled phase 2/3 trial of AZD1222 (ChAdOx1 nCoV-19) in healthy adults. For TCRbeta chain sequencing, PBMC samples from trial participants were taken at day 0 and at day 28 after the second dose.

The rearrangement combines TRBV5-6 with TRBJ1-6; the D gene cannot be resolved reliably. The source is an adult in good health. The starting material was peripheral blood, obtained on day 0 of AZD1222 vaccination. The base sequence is TGTGCCAGCAGCTTGGCGCCCTGGGCGAGTAGTTCACCCCTCCACTTT. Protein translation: CASSLAPWASSSPLHF.